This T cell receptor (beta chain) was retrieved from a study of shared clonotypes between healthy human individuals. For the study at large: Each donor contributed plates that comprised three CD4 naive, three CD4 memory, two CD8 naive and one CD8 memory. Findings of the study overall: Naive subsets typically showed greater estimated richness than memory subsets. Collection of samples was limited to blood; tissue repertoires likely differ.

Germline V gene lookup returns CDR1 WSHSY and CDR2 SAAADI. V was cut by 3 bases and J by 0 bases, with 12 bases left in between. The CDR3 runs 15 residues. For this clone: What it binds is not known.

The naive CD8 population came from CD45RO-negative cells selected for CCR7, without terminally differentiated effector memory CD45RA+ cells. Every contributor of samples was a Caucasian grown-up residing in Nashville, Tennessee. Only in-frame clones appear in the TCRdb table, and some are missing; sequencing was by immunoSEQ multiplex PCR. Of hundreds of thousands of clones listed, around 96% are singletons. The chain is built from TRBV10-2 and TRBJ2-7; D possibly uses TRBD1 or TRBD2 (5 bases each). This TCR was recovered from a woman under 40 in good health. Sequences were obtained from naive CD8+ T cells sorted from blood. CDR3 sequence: CASSDGAPSSYEQYF. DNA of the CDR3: TGCGCCAGCAGTGACGGGGCACCGAGCTCCTACGAGCAGTACTTC.